The present T cell receptor beta chain was sequenced within a study of shared clonotypes between healthy human individuals. The CDR3 runs to 17 residues. Germline CDR1 SGHAT, CDR2 FQNNGV. Trimming took 2 bases from V and 5 from J, leaving 20 bases between them. Several immunoSEQ plates received, in even portions, the genomic DNA of each subset. TCRdb's copy holds only in-frame clones and misses some; the assay was immunoSEQ multiplex PCR. The data contain more than 1.2 million clones, about 98.5% of them singletons. This clonotype was sampled from a man aged 25-45 years in good health. The V call is TRBV11-2, the J call TRBJ2-3; the D gene could be TRBD1 or TRBD2 (5 bases each). Source material: naive CD4+ T cells sorted from blood. Subset: CD45RA+ positively selected. This CDR3 is CASSLLRLAGSLDTQYF. The CDR3 DNA reads TGTGCCAGCAGCTTACTTAGGCTAGCAGGGAGTTTAGATACGCAGTATTTT.